This TCR beta chain was recorded in a study of Ad26.COV2.S vaccination and SARS-CoV-2 variants. Study-wide background: Intramuscularly, Ad26.COV2.S was given either once or twice, 56 days apart.

Treatment denoted: approximately 18 received Ad26.COV2.S at low or high dose, single or two shots; 5 received placebo; per-sample allocation not given. Sampling occurred on day 63 after the first vaccine or placebo injection. On this clone: The antigen is not known.

General observations from the study: In TCR breadth and depth analyses, total T cell responses may have been underestimated. Ad26.COV2.S recipients had broader spike-specific TCRs (P = 0.0014).

Produced via immunoSEQ multiplex PCR; TCRdb's table is partial and in-frame only. The data show hundreds of thousands of clones, with about 90% seen just once and roughly 1.5% held by the top ten. The sample here was peripheral blood, taken in a trial of Ad26.COV2.S vaccine versus placebo. The TCR sequence derives from a person aged 18-60 years who received the Ad26.COV2.S COVID-19 vaccine or a placebo.

The CDR3 here is CASSGPPATDYGYTF. The CDR3 region has the DNA TGCGCCAGCAGTGGACCCCCCGCGACGGATTATGGCTACACCTTC. This rearrangement joins TRBV10-2 to TRBJ1-2; no reliable D call. The CDR3 runs to 15 residues. Germline V gives CDR1 WSHSY, CDR2 SAAADI. The V and J ends lost 4 bases and 5 bases respectively, with 17 bases between them.